These T cell receptor beta chains were read from a single sample in a study of response to subunit inactivated influenza vaccine. TCRdb re-called the RT-PCR reads with MiXCR, one entry per CDR3 protein. Of under 550,000 distinct CDR3 sequences in the sample, 7.2% are singletons; the top ten hold about 12%. The source was PBMCs from blood, collected less than 25 months after vaccination. The receptors were gathered from a man between 50 and 70 years old who received an inactivated influenza vaccine. Both conserved end residues are part of each CDR3. The D gene is left open where the match is weak. Expanded clones are given a class, and other clones once, few, many or no size at all.

TRBV7-2	many	TRBJ1-1	.	CASSSGLWTEAFF	TGTGCCAGCAGCTCAGGGTTGTGGACTGAAGCTTTCTTT
TRBV11-1	.	TRBJ2-7	TRBD2	CASSLLAGKNYEQYF	TGTGCCAGCAGCTTACTAGCGGGGAAGAACTACGAGCAGTACTTC
TRBV20-1	few	TRBJ2-3	TRBD2	CSATRLAGRTDTQYF	TGCAGTGCAACCAGACTAGCGGGACGCACAGATACGCAGTATTTT
TRBV12-3/TRBV12-4	many	TRBJ2-3	.	CASSSIASTDTQYF	TGTGCCAGCAGTTCCATCGCTAGCACAGATACGCAGTATTTT
TRBV6-1	.	TRBJ2-1	.	CASRELAGGNEQFF	TGTGCCAGCAGGGAGTTGGCAGGAGGTAATGAGCAGTTCTTC
TRBV7-8	few	TRBJ2-1	TRBD2	CASSLGRAGGPYNEQFF	TGTGCCAGCAGCTTAGGGCGGGCGGGGGGCCCCTACAATGAGCAGTTCTTC
TRBV7-2	.	TRBJ2-7	.	CASSLGGGVWYEQYF	TGTGCCAGCAGCTTAGGAGGGGGGGTCTGGTACGAGCAGTACTTC
TRBV27	.	TRBJ2-3	.	CASSTAPAIDTQYF	TGTGCCAGCAGCACCGCCCCAGCGATAGATACGCAGTATTTT
TRBV3-1	.	TRBJ2-5	TRBD1	CASSEDRGLRETQYF	TGTGCCAGCAGCGAGGACAGGGGGCTACGGGAGACCCAGTACTTC
TRBV20-1	.	TRBJ2-3	TRBD2	CSAQTSRTDTQYF	TGCAGTGCTCAGACTAGCCGCACAGATACGCAGTATTTT
TRBV6-1	many	TRBJ2-3	.	CASSDRDNTDTQYF	TGTGCCAGCAGTGACCGGGACAACACAGATACGCAGTATTTT
TRBV10-3	.	TRBJ1-2	.	CAISDAVSYGYTF	TGTGCCATCAGTGACGCGGTTTCATATGGCTACACCTTC
TRBV7-9	few	TRBJ1-2	.	CASSSGGPLYGYTF	TGTGCCAGCAGTTCGGGGGGACCGTTATATGGCTACACCTTC
TRBV18	few	TRBJ2-5	.	CASSPSGTAGETQYF	TGTGCCAGCTCACCCTCCGGGACCGCCGGGGAGACCCAGTACTTC
TRBV6-1	.	TRBJ1-1	TRBD1	CASSKRTGGNTEAFF	TGTGCCAGCAGTAAAAGGACAGGGGGGAACACTGAAGCTTTCTTT
TRBV3-1	many	TRBJ2-7	TRBD1	CASSSGQGADEQYF	TGTGCCAGCAGCTCAGGACAGGGGGCCGACGAGCAGTACTTC
TRBV14	many	TRBJ2-5	.	CASSQDWVPETQYF	TGTGCCAGCAGCCAAGATTGGGTCCCAGAGACCCAGTACTTC
TRBV12-3/TRBV12-4	.	TRBJ2-1	TRBD1	CASRKAGTAYNEQFF	TGTGCCAGCAGGAAGGCCGGGACAGCCTACAATGAGCAGTTCTTC
TRBV5-1	many	TRBJ2-7	.	CASSPHRDEQYF	TGCGCCAGCAGCCCCCACAGGGACGAGCAGTACTTC
TRBV7-6	few	TRBJ2-5	TRBD2	CASSPVPLAEGLETQYF	TGTGCCAGCAGCCCAGTCCCACTAGCGGAAGGTTTGGAGACCCAGTACTTC
TRBV20-1	.	TRBJ2-1	.	CSARPTGHHYGEQFF	TGCAGTGCTAGACCAACGGGGCACCACTACGGTGAGCAGTTCTTC
TRBV6-5	few	TRBJ1-6	TRBD1	CASSSLGRTGRDSPLHF	TGTGCCAGCAGTTCCTTGGGTCGGACAGGGCGCGATTCACCCCTCCACTTT
TRBV6-2/TRBV6-3	many	TRBJ2-7	.	CASSYSWGGYEQYF	TGTGCCAGCAGTTACTCGTGGGGTGGTTACGAGCAGTACTTC
TRBV7-8	few	TRBJ2-7	TRBD2	CASSPGTSGGNEYF	TGTGCCAGCAGTCCCGGGACTAGCGGGGGAAACGAGTACTTC
TRBV7-2	.	TRBJ2-3	.	CASSSRGARDTQYF	TGTGCCAGCAGCTCCCGGGGGGCGCGAGATACGCAGTATTTT
TRBV11-1	.	TRBJ2-5	.	CASSLRREETQYF	TGTGCCAGCAGCTTACGCAGGGAAGAGACCCAGTACTTC
TRBV19	.	TRBJ2-3	TRBD1	CASSMGTGGYTQYF	TGTGCCAGTAGTATGGGGACAGGGGGGTACACGCAGTATTTT
TRBV4-3	few	TRBJ2-2	TRBD2	CASSQDLGTSGLFF	TGCGCCAGCAGCCAAGACCTGGGGACTAGCGGCCTGTTTTTT
TRBV9	.	TRBJ2-1	.	CASSVGTSLNEQFF	TGTGCCAGCAGCGTTGGTACTAGCCTGAATGAGCAGTTCTTC
TRBV12-3/TRBV12-4	many	TRBJ2-3	.	CASSFFAGRGYF	TGTGCCAGCAGTTTTTTTGCTGGAAGGGGGTATTTT
TRBV20-1	.	TRBJ2-5	.	CSANSIRKETQYF	TGCAGTGCCAACAGTATACGGAAAGAGACCCAGTACTTC
TRBV7-8	few	TRBJ2-7	.	CASSLSRANEQYF	TGTGCCAGCAGCTTGAGTAGGGCAAACGAGCAGTACTTC
TRBV5-1	many	TRBJ1-6	.	CASSPPVGSPLHF	TGCGCCAGCAGCCCGCCAGTTGGTTCACCCCTCCACTTT
TRBV20-1	.	TRBJ1-2	.	CSARDTAQGSNYGYTF	TGCAGTGCTAGAGATACGGCACAGGGATCCAACTATGGCTACACCTTC
TRBV2	.	TRBJ1-3	.	CASSAGLTGNTIYF	TGTGCCAGCAGTGCGGGACTCACTGGAAACACCATATATTTT
TRBV10-3	many	TRBJ2-3	TRBD2	CAITTGTSGMQYF	TGTGCCATCACCACGGGGACTAGCGGGATGCAGTATTTT
TRBV11-1	many	TRBJ2-7	TRBD1	CASSSKKAGTGVYYEQYF	TGTGCCAGCAGCTCCAAGAAAGCCGGGACAGGGGTATACTACGAGCAGTACTTC
TRBV5-1	many	TRBJ2-1	TRBD2	CASSFTSGSSYNEQFF	TGCGCCAGCAGCTTTACTAGCGGGAGCTCCTACAATGAGCAGTTCTTC
TRBV3-1	many	TRBJ2-3	.	CASSQTRTDTQYF	TGTGCCAGCAGCCAAACCCGCACAGATACGCAGTATTTT
TRBV5-1	few	TRBJ2-2	.	CASSPPSANTGELFF	TGCGCCAGCAGCCCCCCCTCTGCGAACACCGGGGAGCTGTTTTTT
TRBV6-1	few	TRBJ2-7	.	CASGFSFNYEQYF	TGTGCCAGCGGGTTCAGCTTTAATTACGAGCAGTACTTC
TRBV12-3/TRBV12-4	.	TRBJ2-3	.	CTSGLRPKVQSTDTQYF	TGTACCAGCGGTTTAAGACCCAAGGTCCAAAGCACAGATACGCAGTATTTT
TRBV12-3/TRBV12-4	few	TRBJ2-7	TRBD2	CASSSYNRGVYEQYF	TGTGCCAGCAGTTCATACAACCGGGGGGTCTACGAGCAGTACTTC
TRBV20-1	many	TRBJ1-1	TRBD1	CRAFWGQGGTEAFF	TGCAGGGCCTTTTGGGGACAGGGTGGGACTGAAGCTTTCTTT
TRBV7-9	.	TRBJ2-3	.	CASSSTGSSTDTQYF	TGTGCCAGCAGCTCTACAGGGTCTAGCACAGATACGCAGTATTTT
TRBV9	few	TRBJ2-7	.	CASSVAPSGGQAHEQYF	TGTGCCAGCAGCGTAGCCCCATCTGGGGGGCAAGCCCACGAGCAGTACTTC
TRBV4-3	.	TRBJ1-3	.	CASSQQGANSGNTIYF	TGCGCCAGCAGCCAACAAGGGGCCAACTCTGGAAACACCATATATTTT
TRBV20-1	.	TRBJ2-7	TRBD1	CSAWDSVSSYEQYF	TGCAGTGCCTGGGACAGTGTAAGCTCCTACGAGCAGTACTTC
TRBV7-9	once	TRBJ2-7	.	CASSLDVHEQYF	TGTGCCAGCAGCCTGGACGTCCACGAGCAGTACTTC
TRBV6-1	many	TRBJ1-5	.	CASSEIRNQPQHF	TGTGCCAGCAGTGAAATCCGTAATCAGCCCCAGCATTTT
TRBV20-1	many	TRBJ2-1	TRBD2	CSAGYSGAYNEQFF	TGCAGTGCTGGGTATAGCGGGGCTTACAATGAGCAGTTCTTC
TRBV12-3/TRBV12-4	few	TRBJ1-1	.	CASTTIYPQGNTEAFF	TGTGCCAGCACCACCATATACCCACAGGGGAACACTGAAGCTTTCTTT